Shown below are 12 T cell receptor beta chains from a single sample sequenced in a study of blood T cell repertoires in COVID-19. Sequencing used immunoSEQ multiplex PCR; TCRdb keeps in-frame clones, though not all of them. In the table there are hundreds of thousands of clones, roughly 80% of which are singletons. The sequencing sample was made of peripheral blood. The receptors stem from a woman in her thirties or forties with active or convalescent COVID-19.

V and J are TRBV29-1 and TRBJ2-1; D uncertain. This CDR3 comprises 13 residues. The V and J ends lost 8 bases and 6 bases respectively, with 17 bases between them. CDR1 and CDR2 from the germline V gene are SQVTM and ANQGSEA. CDR3 sequence: CSISPGLVNEQFF. In nucleotides, the CDR3 is TGCAGCATTTCTCCAGGTCTTGTCAATGAGCAGTTCTTC.

This clone showed up just once. The J gene is TRBJ1-1, the V gene TRBV18; weak D call: TRBD1 (6 bases). This CDR3 has 16 amino acids. Germline V gives CDR1 KGHSH, CDR2 LQKENI. Trimming removed 3 bases from V and 3 bases from J, with 17 bases in between. The CDR3 loop is CASSPRRGSQYTEAFF. DNA of the CDR3: TGTGCCAGCTCACCTCGAAGGGGGAGTCAATACACTGAAGCTTTCTTT.

In regard to this clone: A much larger clone sits a single nucleotide away, making a read error possible. This sample includes further DNA sequences coding for the same CDR3. This chain links TRBV5-1 with TRBJ2-1; 10 bases agree with TRBD1. The CDR3 extends over 14 amino acids. Trimming removed 5 bases from V and 4 bases from J; junction bases left unmatched: 3. Germline loops: CDR1 SGHRS, CDR2 YFSETQ. In DNA, the CDR3 is TGCGCCAGCAGGCCGGGACAGGGGTACAATGAGCAGTTCTTC. This encodes CASRPGQGYNEQFF. Combining the CDR3 with reference TRBV5-1 and TRBJ2-1 gives the whole variable domain KAGVTQTPRYLIKTRGQQVTLSCSPISGHRSVSWYQQTPGQGLQFLFEYFSETQRNKGNFPGRFSGRQFSNSRSEMNVSTLELGDSALYLCASRPGQGYNEQFFGPGTRLTVL.

The CDR3 protein is CASSLVGREEAFF. As DNA, the CDR3 is TGTGCCAGCAGCTTAGTGGGGAGGGAGGAAGCTTTCTTT. The gene calls are TRBV11-2 and TRBJ1-1; unclear D gene. V was shortened by 1 base and J by 8 bases, with 11 bases between the two germline ends. Germline CDR1 and CDR2: SGHAT and FQNNGV. This CDR3 is 13 amino acids long.

V and J are TRBV6-1 and TRBJ2-3; 13 nucleotides align to TRBD2. The V gene end was trimmed by 0 bases and the J gene end by 6 bases; junction bases not matched to a gene: 9. Germline V lookup: CDR1 MNHNS, CDR2 SASEGT. This CDR3 region has 18 residues. The CDR3 nucleotides are TGTGCCAGCAGTGAAGCCATACTAGCGGGAGGGCCCGGTGATACGCAGTATTTT. The encoded protein is CASSEAILAGGPGDTQYF.

This chain joins TRBV30 and TRBJ2-5; D is perhaps TRBD2 (7 bases). The germline gives CDR1 GTSNPN, CDR2 SVGIG (reference sequence). The CDR3 totals 13 residues. Trimming removed 3 bases from V and 4 bases from J, with 12 bases in between. DNA of the CDR3: TGTGCCTGGAGGGAGGGGGGGCTAGAGACCCAGTACTTC. Protein product: CAWREGGLETQYF.

This chain connects TRBV4-1 to TRBJ2-5, with 8 bases lining up with TRBD1. The CDR3 is 15 amino acids. Germline CDR1 is MGHRA and CDR2 is YSYEKL. The V and J ends lost 4 bases and 3 bases, in that order; junction bases with no gene match: 7. The CDR3 DNA is TGCGCCAGCAGCCTACGACAGGGGAAGGAAGAGACCCAGTACTTC. Translating gives CASSLRQGKEETQYF.

V usage is TRBV10-3 and J usage is TRBJ1-3; 7 nucleotides align to TRBD1. V dropped 6 bases and J dropped 2; count of bases not matched to a gene: 1. CDR1 and CDR2 (germline): ENHRY, SYGVKD. This CDR3 region has 13 residues. The CDR3, as DNA: TGTGCCATCAGCACAGGGGCTGGAAACACCATATATTTT. Amino acid sequence: CAISTGAGNTIYF.

The V gene is TRBV10-3, the J gene TRBJ1-6, with D uncertain. The germline V gene encodes CDR1 ENHRY and CDR2 SYGVKD. The V gene lost 3 bases and the J gene lost 6 bases, with 12 bases spanning the gap. CDR3 length: 15 amino acids. The chain's CDR3 is CAISELYGLNSPLHF. In DNA form, the CDR3 reads TGTGCCATCAGTGAATTATATGGACTTAATTCACCCCTCCACTTT.

This clone has a single count. The CDR3 loop is CASSYGTGARYYGYTF. The CDR3 DNA follows: TGTGCCAGCAGTTACGGGACAGGGGCCCGCTACTATGGCTACACCTTC. The rearrangement joins TRBV6-5 to TRBJ1-2; 10 nucleotides match TRBD1. From germline, CDR1 is MNHEY and CDR2 SVGAGI. The CDR3 length is 16 residues. Trimming removed 2 bases from V and 3 bases from J; junction bases left unmatched: 6.

The chain recombines TRBV28 with TRBJ2-7, with TRBD2 as a possible D gene (5 bases). Per the germline V gene, CDR1 is MDHEN and CDR2 is SYDVKM. Trimming stripped 5 bases from V and 3 bases from J, with 11 bases between. The CDR3 totals 13 residues. CDR3: CASSAGNNYEQYF. CDR3 bases: TGTGCCAGCAGTGCCGGGAATAACTACGAGCAGTACTTC.

This chain links TRBV30 with TRBJ2-3; a weak D match, TRBD1 (7 bases). Germline values: CDR1 GTSNPN, CDR2 SVGIG (reference sequence). The germline V and J ends were trimmed by 5 bases and 0 bases, with 9 bases remaining between them. The CDR3 is 13 residues long. In nucleotides, the CDR3 is TGTGCCTGGGCGGGACAGAGCACAGATACGCAGTATTTT. Protein: CAWAGQSTDTQYF.